These 15 T cell receptor beta chains share one sample of origin, sequenced in a study of beta chain features in type 1 diabetes. Every bit of the isolated RNA underwent reverse transcription, so sequencing read expressed TCRB transcripts. Here immunoSEQ multiplex PCR was the method, and the copy in TCRdb shows in-frame clones only, minus some. The sample contains hundreds of thousands of clones, around 16% of which appear only once. The sample consisted of naive CD4+ T cells from blood. Source of these receptors: a man aged 18-30 years in good health.

The V and J genes are TRBV4-3 and TRBJ1-6; TRBD1 matches 7 bases. In germline, CDR1 is LGHNA, CDR2 YSLEER. V lost 3 bases and J lost 11; bases outside the gene matches: 10. The CDR3 length is 15 residues. CDR3 DNA sequence: TGCGCCAGCAGCCAGCCGGACAGGCCAAGGGCACCCCTCCACTTT. It codes for CASSQPDRPRAPLHF.

The J gene is TRBJ1-2, the V gene TRBV28, with unresolved D. The CDR3 length is 11 residues. The germline gives CDR1 MDHEN, CDR2 SYDVKM. V gave up 5 bases and J gave up 4 bases, with 5 bases separating them. DNA for the CDR3: TGTGCCAGCAGTCCCACCTATGGCTACACCTTC. Amino acid sequence: CASSPTYGYTF.

This clone was seen a handful of times. The CDR3 spells CASSLQRRGEGETQYF. CDR3 DNA sequence: TGCGCCAGCAGCTTGCAACGCAGGGGTGAAGGGGAGACCCAGTACTTC. The rearrangement uses TRBV5-1 and TRBJ2-5, with TRBD1 as a possible D gene (6 bases). Germline lookup yields CDR1 SGHRS and CDR2 YFSETQ. The CDR3 covers 16 residues. The V end lost 1 base, the J end lost 5 bases, and 18 bases lay between the germline ends.

V is TRBV1 and J is TRBJ2-7; the table calls TRBD2, which could not be checked here. TRBV1 is termed a pseudogene. This CDR3 comprises 15 residues. CDR3 amino acids: CTSSLTRDFSYEQYF. CDR3 sequence (DNA): TGCACCAGCAGCCTCACCCGGGACTTTTCCTACGAGCAGTACTTC.

There are a few counts of this clone. V and J are TRBV6-5 and TRBJ2-1, with D tentatively TRBD1 or TRBD2 (5 bases each). Looked up from germline, CDR1 is MNHEY and CDR2 is SVGAGI. The CDR3 is 15 residues long. The V end lost 2 bases, the J end lost 4 bases, and 12 bases lay between the germline ends. For the CDR3, the DNA is TGTGCCAGCAGTTACGGGGGAGCGGATTACAATGAGCAGTTCTTC. As protein: CASSYGGADYNEQFF.

The chain combines TRBV18 with TRBJ2-2; TRBD1 agrees at 8 bases. Germline values: CDR1 KGHSH, CDR2 LQKENI. The CDR3 is 17 residues long. Trimming at V came to 4 bases and at J to 2 bases, leaving 9 bases not matched to a gene. CDR3 DNA: TGTGCCAGCTCACGTAACCAGGGGGCACCAAACACCGGGGAGCTGTTTTTT. The encoded protein is CASSRNQGAPNTGELFF. The entire variable domain, with the rest obtained from reference TRBV18 and TRBJ2-2, is as follows: NAGVMQNPRHLVRRRGQEARLRCSPMKGHSHVYWYRQLPEEGLKFMVYLQKENIIDESGMPKERFSAEFPKEGPSILRIQQVVRGDSAAYFCASSRNQGAPNTGELFFGEGSRLTVL.

The chain uses TRBV6-5 and TRBJ1-2; D is undetermined. The germline V gene has CDR1 MNHEY and CDR2 SVGAGI. Trimming took off 6 bases at V and 4 bases at J, with 12 bases between the two ends. The length of the CDR3 is 13 residues. The chain's CDR3 is CASRPQPFYGYTF. The CDR3 region has the DNA TGTGCCAGCAGGCCACAGCCTTTCTATGGCTACACCTTC.

The rearrangement joins TRBV2 to TRBJ2-2, with no clear D. Looked up from germline, CDR1 is SNHLY and CDR2 is FYNNEI. The V end lost 6 bases, the J end lost 8 bases, and 16 bases lay between the germline ends. The CDR3 is 14 residues long. CDR3 in amino acids: CASRGQSVEGELFF. CDR3 sequence (DNA): TGTGCCAGCAGGGGTCAAAGTGTGGAAGGGGAGCTGTTTTTT.

This clone has just a few counts. The chain uses TRBV7-2 and TRBJ2-5; no reliable D call. Looked up from germline, CDR1 is SGHTA and CDR2 is FQGNSA. V shed 1 base and J shed 2 bases, with 8 bases lying between them. This CDR3 region has 14 residues. CDR3 sequence (DNA): TGTGCCAGCAGCTTAGTAACAGTTCAAGAGACCCAGTACTTC. Protein product: CASSLVTVQETQYF. The variable domain in full, completed from reference TRBV7-2 and TRBJ2-5, reads GAGVSQSPSNKVTEKGKDVELRCDPISGHTALYWYRQSLGQGLEFLIYFQGNSAPDKSGLPSDRFSAERTGGSVSTLTIQRTQQEDSAVYLCASSLVTVQETQYFGPGTRLLVL.

This clone was detected a few times. This chain uses TRBV18 with TRBJ2-6; maybe TRBD1 (8 bases). V lost 1 base, J lost 0 bases, and 25 bases lay in between. The CDR3 loop spans 22 amino acids. Germline loops: CDR1 KGHSH, CDR2 LQKENI. CDR3 sequence (DNA): TGTGCCAGCTCACCACGCATGACAGGGGCACTTGGGACTAACTCTGGGGCCAACGTCCTGACTTTC. Amino acid sequence: CASSPRMTGALGTNSGANVLTF.

This clone was observed once. The gene calls are TRBV9 and TRBJ2-7; 10 bases agree with TRBD1. Germline CDR1 is SGDLS and CDR2 is YYNGEE. CDR3 length: 15 amino acids. J was trimmed by 4 bases and V by 3 bases; bases with no gene match: 7. CDR3 coding DNA: TGTGCCAGCAGCGCTCGACAGGGGGCCATGTACGAGCAGTACTTC. Translated: CASSARQGAMYEQYF.

The genes are TRBV28 and TRBJ2-7; weak D call: TRBD1 (5 bases). Per germline, CDR1 MDHEN and CDR2 SYDVKM. Trimming pared 6 bases from V and 4 bases from J, leaving 10 bases between. There are 12 residues in the CDR3. The chain's CDR3 is CASSTTEYEQYF. For the CDR3, the DNA is TGTGCCAGCAGCACGACAGAATACGAGCAGTACTTC.

This clone was detected only a few times. V and J are TRBV7-2 and TRBJ2-5, with 10 bases aligning to TRBD2. The ends lost 4 bases at V and 4 bases at J; junction bases unmatched: 3. The CDR3 loop spans 14 amino acids. Germline assignment: CDR1 SGHTA and CDR2 FQGNSA. In DNA form, the CDR3 reads TGTGCCAGCAGCTACCAGCGGGGGGGAGAGACCCAGTACTTC. Encoded protein: CASSYQRGGETQYF.

The genes are TRBV19 and TRBJ1-3, with D possibly being TRBD1 (5 bases). V gave up 6 bases and J gave up 2 bases, with 11 bases separating them. Germline V gives CDR1 LNHDA, CDR2 SQIVND (reference sequence). The CDR3 sequence is 14 residues long. CDR3 protein: CASRMQGPGNTIYF. Written as DNA, the CDR3 is TGTGCCAGTAGGATGCAGGGCCCTGGAAACACCATATATTTT.

The chain's CDR3 is CASSHHWDRTLSSGNTIYF. In DNA, the CDR3 is TGTGCCAGCAGCCACCATTGGGACAGGACGCTTAGCTCTGGAAACACCATATATTTT. The rearrangement uses TRBV7-8 and TRBJ1-3; 8 bases align to TRBD1. Germline-derived CDR1 and CDR2 are SGHVS and FQNEAQ. This CDR3 comprises 19 residues. Losses at the gene ends were 5 bases for V and 0 bases for J; bases not matched to a gene: 15.